These 13 T cell receptor beta chains originate from one sample sequenced in a study of blood T cell repertoires in COVID-19. The repertoire was sequenced with immunoSEQ multiplex PCR; TCRdb's copy has only in-frame clones and lacks some. Found here are some 300,000 clones, around 89% of them singletons; the top ten hold under 1.1%. Sequenced sample: peripheral blood. All receptors derive from a woman aged 40-49 years with COVID-19, enrolled during active disease.

The chain has TRBV19 and TRBJ2-6; D is uncertain. CDR1 is LNHDA, CDR2 SQIVND, per germline (reference sequence). CDR3 size: 16 residues. The germline V and J ends were trimmed by 5 bases and 0 bases, with 11 bases remaining between them. Here the CDR3 reads CASSRSLSSGANVLTF. The CDR3 nucleotides read TGTGCCAGTAGTCGGAGTCTCAGCTCTGGGGCCAACGTCCTGACTTTC.

The DNA for the CDR3 is TGTGCCACCAGCAAGGGACAGCTATCCACTGAAGCTTTCTTT. This translates into CATSKGQLSTEAFF. The chain links TRBV15 to TRBJ1-1; 7 nucleotides match TRBD1. CDR3 length equals 14 residues. V dropped 4 bases and J dropped 4; count of bases not matched to a gene: 6. Germline V gene lookup returns CDR1 LNHNV and CDR2 YYDKDF (reference sequence).

The rearrangement links TRBV7-2 to TRBJ2-2, with 10 bases that match TRBD1. This CDR3 region has 19 residues. J was trimmed by 1 base and V by 1 base; bases with no gene match: 9. Germline CDR1 is SGHTA and CDR2 is FQGNSA. This CDR3 reads CASSLVPRDRGLNTGELFF. The DNA for the CDR3 is TGTGCCAGCAGCTTAGTTCCCCGGGACAGGGGACTGAACACCGGGGAGCTGTTTTTT.

This chain connects TRBV7-2 to TRBJ2-1; weak D call: TRBD1 (5 bases). V was shortened by 5 bases and J by 4 bases, with 12 bases between the two germline ends. Germline assignment: CDR1 SGHTA and CDR2 FQGNSA. This CDR3 has 14 residues. CDR3 coding DNA: TGTGCCAGCAGCCCAGGGTGGCAGTACAATGAGCAGTTCTTC. Its translation is CASSPGWQYNEQFF.

About this clone itself: Other DNA sequences in this specimen translate into the identical CDR3. The J gene is TRBJ1-4, the V gene TRBV7-2, with a possible D match to TRBD1 (5 bases). This CDR3 has 14 residues. V was clipped by 5 bases and J by 4 bases, with 11 bases between them. The V gene's germline CDR1 is SGHTA and CDR2 FQGNSA. The CDR3 coding sequence is TGTGCCAGCAGCCTGGGGGGTGGTAATGAAAAACTGTTTTTT. Amino acids: CASSLGGGNEKLFF.

J is TRBJ2-3 and V is TRBV15, with 9 positions matching TRBD2. Germline CDR1 is LNHNV and CDR2 is YYDKDF (reference sequence). The length of the CDR3 is 17 residues. Trimming removed 2 bases from V and 2 bases from J; junction bases left unmatched: 8. The CDR3 protein is CATSRPKAGGITDTQYF. For the CDR3, the DNA is TGTGCCACCAGCAGACCAAAAGCGGGGGGCATCACAGATACGCAGTATTTT. Full variable domain (outside the CDR3, taken from reference TRBV15 and TRBJ2-3): DAMVIQNPRYQVTQFGKPVTLSCSQTLNHNVMYWYQQKSSQAPKLLFHYYDKDFNNEADTPDNFQSRRPNTSFCFLDIRSPGLGDTAMYLCATSRPKAGGITDTQYFGPGTRLTVL.

The V and J genes are TRBV19 and TRBJ1-1, with D unresolved. Germline values: CDR1 LNHDA, CDR2 SQIVND (reference sequence). The CDR3 covers 13 residues. V lost 4 bases and J lost 1, with 7 bases in between. The CDR3 reads CASSKLKNTEAFF. CDR3 in DNA: TGTGCCAGTAGTAAACTCAAGAACACTGAAGCTTTCTTT.

The rearrangement uses TRBV4-3 and TRBJ2-5; D is unresolved. From germline, CDR1 is LGHNA and CDR2 YSLEER. CDR3 length: 13 amino acids. The V end was cut by 1 base, the J end by 7 bases, with 10 bases between. The CDR3 protein is CASSQGPLRTQYF. The CDR3 bases are TGCGCCAGCAGCCAAGGGCCGCTCAGGACCCAGTACTTC.

This chain's CDR3 is CASSLGQTSSYEQYF. CDR3 nucleotides: TGTGCCAGCAGCCTCGGACAGACCTCATCCTACGAGCAGTACTTC. The chain employs TRBV3-1 (or the pseudogene TRBV3-2) and TRBJ2-7, with a weak D call TRBD1 (6 bases). Germline CDR1 and CDR2: LGHDT and YNNKEL (reference sequence). This CDR3 spans 15 amino acids. V was clipped by 4 bases and J by 1 base, with 14 bases between them.

The chain couples TRBV5-4 to TRBJ1-1; the D gene is possibly TRBD1 (6 bases). Trimming stripped 2 bases from V and 6 bases from J, with 14 bases between. In germline, CDR1 is SGHNT, CDR2 YYREEE (reference sequence). CDR3 length equals 14 residues. The CDR3 loop reads CASSFQGIGAEAFF. In DNA form, the CDR3 reads TGTGCCAGCAGCTTCCAGGGGATTGGGGCTGAAGCTTTCTTT.

This rearrangement joins TRBV7-9 to TRBJ2-7; 7 positions match TRBD1. The junction had 6 bases not matched to a gene; V was cut back by 5 bases and J by 2 bases. CDR1 and CDR2 (germline): SEHNR, FQNEAQ (reference sequence). The CDR3 runs 14 residues. CDR3 bases: TGTGCCAGCAGCCGGGACAGCGCTCCCTACGAGCAGTACTTC. As protein: CASSRDSAPYEQYF.

This clone was counted between two and nine times. The genes are TRBV5-6 and TRBJ1-6; 8 nucleotides line up with TRBD1. The V gene end was trimmed by 0 bases and the J gene end by 10 bases; junction bases not matched to a gene: 3. The germline CDR1 and CDR2 sequences are SGHDT and YYEEEE. The CDR3 loop spans 14 amino acids. The CDR3 bases are TGTGCCAGCAGCTTGGACAGGGGGAACTCACCCCTCCACTTT. It translates to CASSLDRGNSPLHF.

This clone was recorded once. Different DNA sequences within this sample yield the same CDR3. The chain combines TRBV28 with TRBJ1-5; TRBD1 agrees at 9 bases. The CDR3 runs to 15 residues. The J segment lost 5 bases and the V segment lost 2 bases, leaving 4 bases of the junction unmatched. CDR1 and CDR2 from the germline V gene are MDHEN and SYDVKM. The CDR3 spells CASSLTGQGDQPQHF. The CDR3 nucleotides read TGTGCCAGCAGTTTAACGGGACAGGGTGATCAGCCCCAGCATTTT.